This section outlines one TCR beta chain sequence together with its context. The target antigen is unknown. The CDR3 has 15 residues. Germline V gives CDR1 LNHNV, CDR2 YYDKDF (reference sequence). V was shortened by 1 base and J by 2 bases, with 10 bases between the two germline ends. This table comes from immunoSEQ multiplex PCR, and its TCRdb copy is limited to in-frame clones, with some not included. The data contain about 40,000 clones, around 88% of them singletons. The data belong to a study of T cells in narcolepsy. Study results and caveats: Same-patient CSF and blood CD4+ T cell clonotypes included HCRT-specific and TRIB2-specific autoreactive ones.

The TCR was taken from a human donor with narcolepsy. Sequenced input: CD45RA- memory CD4+ T cells from PBMCs. The chain recombines TRBV15 with TRBJ2-3; D is perhaps TRBD2 (6 bases). The CDR3 nucleotides are TGTGCCACCAGCAGAGGAGGGAGGAACACAGATACGCAGTATTTT. Protein: CATSRGGRNTDTQYF.